What follows are 20 T cell receptor beta chains derived from one specimen sequenced in a study of neoadjuvant anti-PD-1 for oral cavity cancer. Time point noted: after neoadjuvant nivolumab, at surgical resection. Profiled with immunoSEQ multiplex PCR; TCRdb holds only in-frame clones, not every one. Of about 39,000 clones listed, 60% to 80% are singletons. The sequencing here drew on PBMCs, taken after nivolumab (anti-PD-1) treatment. The receptor set was obtained from a person between 40 and 85 years old with oral cavity squamous cell carcinoma.

This rearrangement joins TRBV7-3 to TRBJ2-1; TRBD2 aligns across 7 bases. Germline values: CDR1 SGHTA, CDR2 FQGTGA. The CDR3 totals 15 residues. With 1 base clipped from V and 5 bases from J, the junction kept 5 bases outside the gene matches. The CDR3 DNA reads TGTGCCAGCAGCTTAAGACTAGCTAGGGACAATGAGCAGTTCTTC. Its translation: CASSLRLARDNEQFF.

V is TRBV28 and J is TRBJ2-2; TRBD2 matches at 7 bases. The ends lost 2 bases at V and 1 base at J; junction bases unmatched: 7. The CDR3 spans 17 residues. CDR1 and CDR2 (germline): MDHEN, SYDVKM. The CDR3 loop reads CASSLRGGTGNTGELFF. For the CDR3, the DNA is TGTGCCAGCAGTTTACGGGGAGGGACGGGGAACACCGGGGAGCTGTTTTTT.

This chain joins TRBV5-5 and TRBJ2-3; D remains unclear. V lost 0 bases to trimming and J lost 2 bases, with 7 bases between them. Germline CDR1 SGHKS, CDR2 YYEKEE (reference sequence). The CDR3 contains 14 residues. The CDR3 region is CASSLGHYTDTQYF. CDR3 coding DNA: TGTGCCAGCAGCTTGGGGCACTACACAGATACGCAGTATTTT.

CDR3: CASSPMGEQNYGYTF. For the CDR3, the DNA is TGTGCCAGCAGCCCCATGGGGGAACAGAACTATGGCTACACCTTC. The gene calls are TRBV7-2 and TRBJ1-2; tentative D call: TRBD1 (5 bases). Germline loops: CDR1 SGHTA, CDR2 FQGNSA. Trimming pared 5 bases from V and 2 bases from J, leaving 15 bases between. The CDR3 runs to 15 residues.

The chain employs TRBV6-5 and TRBJ1-5, with D hard to call. The CDR3 is 15 amino acids. Germline CDR1 MNHEY, CDR2 SVGAGI. Trimming left V 0 bases short and J 6 bases short, with 12 bases between. The CDR3 sequence is CASSYSMAGGQPQHF. The CDR3 DNA is TGTGCCAGCAGTTACTCGATGGCAGGCGGTCAGCCCCAGCATTTT.

CDR3: CASSLRPSGLYEQYF. CDR3 sequence (DNA): TGTGCCAGCAGTTTACGTCCTAGCGGGCTATACGAGCAGTACTTC. The V and J genes are TRBV27 and TRBJ2-7; TRBD2 matches at 8 bases. V was clipped by 2 bases and J by 4 bases; unmatched bases: 7. This CDR3 has 15 residues. Germline V lookup: CDR1 MNHEY, CDR2 SMNVEV (reference sequence).

The J gene is TRBJ1-6, the V gene TRBV9; 9 bases map to TRBD1. CDR3 length: 17 amino acids. Germline assignment: CDR1 SGDLS and CDR2 YYNGEE. The V segment lost 0 bases and the J segment 5 bases; nucleotides outside the gene matches: 6. The CDR3 coding sequence is TGTGCCAGCAGCGTAGTGGACAGGGGCGCTAATAATTCACCCCTCCACTTT. Translating gives CASSVVDRGANNSPLHF. Combining the CDR3 with reference TRBV9 and TRBJ1-6 gives the whole variable domain DSGVTQTPKHLITATGQRVTLRCSPRSGDLSVYWYQQSLDQGLQFLIQYYNGEERAKGNILERFSAQQFPDLHSELNLSSLELGDSALYFCASSVVDRGANNSPLHFGNGTRLTVT.

The V and J genes are TRBV19 and TRBJ2-7, with 12 bases identical to TRBD2. CDR1 is LNHDA and CDR2 is SQIVND in the germline V gene (reference sequence). J lost 4 bases, V lost 5 bases, and 3 bases had no gene match. The CDR3 contains 14 residues. CDR3 region: CASSETSGRYEQYF. CDR3 DNA: TGTGCCAGTAGTGAGACTAGCGGGAGATACGAGCAGTACTTC.

The chain couples TRBV19 to TRBJ1-6, with D unclear. This CDR3 has 14 amino acids. Between the trimmed V and J ends, which lost 0 bases and 9 bases, there was a span of 9 bases. Germline CDR1 LNHDA, CDR2 SQIVND (reference sequence). In DNA, the CDR3 is TGTGCCAGTAGTATAGAGGTAGGAGGTTCACCCCTCCACTTT. This encodes CASSIEVGGSPLHF. The variable domain in full, completed from reference TRBV19 and TRBJ1-6, reads DGGITQSPKYLFRKEGQNVTLSCEQNLNHDAMYWYRQDPGQGLRLIYYSQIVNDFQKGDIAEGYSVSREKKESFPLTVTSAQKNPTAFYLCASSIEVGGSPLHFGNGTRLTVT.

V gene TRBV7-9 combines with J gene TRBJ2-1, with D possibly matching TRBD1 (7 bases). The germline gives CDR1 SEHNR, CDR2 FQNEAQ (reference sequence). CDR3 size: 15 residues. The ends were cut back, 1 base at V and 7 bases at J, with 14 bases in the middle. The DNA for the CDR3 is TGTGCCAGCAGCTTAGGACAGGGAGGCGTTAATGAGCAGTTCTTC. This sequence encodes CASSLGQGGVNEQFF.

V usage is TRBV6-1 and J usage is TRBJ1-3; D is unresolved. V was trimmed by 3 bases and J by 7 bases, leaving 16 bases between them. The CDR3 loop spans 15 amino acids. Germline CDR1 is MNHNS and CDR2 is SASEGT. The CDR3 is CASSDSRLTGNTIYF. DNA for the CDR3: TGTGCCAGCAGTGATAGCCGATTGACCGGGAACACCATATATTTT.

Remarks on this clone: One junction end does not reproduce the germline sequence, and a read error may be involved. The chain links TRBV7-7 to TRBJ2-3, with a possible D match to TRBD2 (5 bases). Germline CDR1 SSHAT, CDR2 FNYEAQ (reference sequence). The CDR3 spans 15 residues. The CDR3 here is CASSWGSGLTDTQYF. In nucleotides, the CDR3 is TGTGCTAGCAGCTGGGGAAGCGGTCTCACAGATACGCAGTATTTT. The full variable domain, completed using reference TRBV7-7 and TRBJ2-3, is GAGVSQSPRYKVTKRGQDVTLRCDPISSHATLYWYQQALGQGPEFLTYFNYEAQPDKSGLPSDRFSAERPEGSISTLTIQRTEQRDSAMYRCASSWGSGLTDTQYFGPGTRLTVL.

The chain links TRBV6-5 to TRBJ1-3, with 7 bases lining up with TRBD1. Germline lookup yields CDR1 MNHEY and CDR2 SVGAGI. Germline trimming cut 6 bases from V and 1 base from J; bases unmatched to any gene: 6. The CDR3 sequence is 15 residues long. CDR3 nucleotide sequence: TGTGCCAGCAGCCTACGACAGGGATCTGGAAACACCATATATTTT. Amino acid sequence: CASSLRQGSGNTIYF.

This clone was counted between two and nine times. The chain combines TRBV7-8 with TRBJ1-2; D not resolved. Deletions cut 5 bases from V and 0 bases from J, with 13 bases between. This CDR3 comprises 15 residues. CDR1 is SGHVS and CDR2 is FQNEAQ in the germline V gene. The CDR3 nucleotides are TGTGCCAGCAGCCAGCCTTCTTGGACTAACTATGGCTACACCTTC. It specifies CASSQPSWTNYGYTF.

The rearrangement joins TRBV19 to TRBJ1-2; the match to TRBD1 covers 10 bases. CDR3 length equals 18 residues. The junction had 16 bases not matched to a gene; V was cut back by 5 bases and J by 4 bases. Germline lookup yields CDR1 LNHDA and CDR2 SQIVND (reference sequence). The CDR3 here is CASSARQGAARESYGYTF. The CDR3 region has the DNA TGTGCCAGTAGTGCCCGACAGGGGGCGGCGAGAGAGAGCTATGGCTACACCTTC. The whole variable domain, filled in from reference TRBV19 and TRBJ1-2, reads DGGITQSPKYLFRKEGQNVTLSCEQNLNHDAMYWYRQDPGQGLRLIYYSQIVNDFQKGDIAEGYSVSREKKESFPLTVTSAQKNPTAFYLCASSARQGAARESYGYTFGSGTRLTVV.

The J gene is TRBJ1-1, the V gene TRBV5-6; D might be TRBD1 (5 bases). V lost 0 bases to trimming and J lost 1 base, with 7 bases between them. The CDR3 is 14 amino acids. The V gene's germline CDR1 is SGHDT and CDR2 YYEEEE. The CDR3 region has the DNA TGTGCCAGCAGCTTGGACAGGAAGAACACTGAAGCTTTCTTT. Amino acids: CASSLDRKNTEAFF. Variable domain in full (rest from reference TRBV5-6 and TRBJ1-1): DAGVTQSPTHLIKTRGQQVTLRCSPKSGHDTVSWYQQALGQGPQFIFQYYEEEERQRGNFPDRFSGHQFPNYSSELNVNALLLGDSALYLCASSLDRKNTEAFFGQGTRLTVV.

This chain uses TRBV5-1 with TRBJ1-2, with TRBD1 as a possible D gene (5 bases). The CDR3 length is 13 residues. The ends were cut back, 0 bases at V and 4 bases at J, with 7 bases in the middle. Germline CDR1 is SGHRS and CDR2 is YFSETQ. The chain's CDR3 is CASSLEGAYGYTF. CDR3 in DNA: TGCGCCAGCAGCTTGGAAGGGGCCTATGGCTACACCTTC.

The V and J genes are TRBV4-2 and TRBJ1-2; maybe TRBD1 (5 bases). This CDR3 contains 15 residues. V was pared by 0 bases and J by 5 bases, with 13 bases between. Germline V gives CDR1 LGHNA, CDR2 YNFKEQ. CDR3 bases: TGTGCCAGCAGCCAAGATCTCGGGGCCGGGTATGGCTACACCTTC. Amino acids: CASSQDLGAGYGYTF.

This clone was picked up a small number of times. The V call is TRBV30, the J call TRBJ1-5, with D hard to call. Germline V gives CDR1 GTSNPN, CDR2 SVGIG (reference sequence). The CDR3 sequence is 14 residues long. The V end was cut by 0 bases, the J end by 7 bases, with 13 bases between. CDR3 loop: CAWSVRRAGQPQHF. The CDR3 nucleotides read TGTGCCTGGAGTGTACGTAGGGCCGGGCAGCCCCAGCATTTT.

Comment on this clone: A junction boundary mismatches the germline segment, possibly from a read error. The V call is TRBV30, the J call TRBJ2-3, with a weak D call TRBD2 (6 bases). The CDR3 runs 12 residues. In germline, CDR1 is GTSNPN, CDR2 SVGIG (reference sequence). This CDR3 reads CAGSGYTDTQYF. In nucleotides, the CDR3 is TGTGCCGGGAGCGGGTACACAGATACGCAGTATTTT.